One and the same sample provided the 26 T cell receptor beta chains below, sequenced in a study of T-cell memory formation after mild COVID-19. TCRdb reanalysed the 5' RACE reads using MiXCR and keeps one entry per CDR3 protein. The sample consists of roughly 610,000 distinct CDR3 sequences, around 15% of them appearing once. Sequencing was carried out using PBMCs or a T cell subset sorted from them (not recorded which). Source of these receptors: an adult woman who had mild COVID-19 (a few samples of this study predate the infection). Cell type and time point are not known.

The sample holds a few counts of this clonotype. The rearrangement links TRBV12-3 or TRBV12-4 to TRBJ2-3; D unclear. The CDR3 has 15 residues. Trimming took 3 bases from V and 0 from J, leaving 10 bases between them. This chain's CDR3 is CASSFLAASTDTQYF. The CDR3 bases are TGTGCCAGCAGTTTCTTAGCCGCAAGCACAGATACGCAGTATTTT.

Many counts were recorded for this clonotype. This CDR3 is CASSRGGGVYEQYF. Written as DNA, the CDR3 is TGCGCCAGCAGCCGCGGAGGAGGGGTATACGAGCAGTACTTC. The chain has TRBV4-1 and TRBJ2-7; TRBD2 is a possible D gene (6 bases). Germline V gives CDR1 MGHRA, CDR2 YSYEKL. With 4 bases removed from V and 4 bases from J, the gap between germline ends came to 14 bases. This CDR3 contains 14 residues.

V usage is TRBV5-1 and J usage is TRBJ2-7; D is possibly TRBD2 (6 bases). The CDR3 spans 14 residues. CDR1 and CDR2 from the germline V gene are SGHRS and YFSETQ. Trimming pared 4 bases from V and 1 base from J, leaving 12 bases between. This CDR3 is CASSGTGTSYEQYF. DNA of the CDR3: TGCGCCAGCAGCGGTACCGGGACTTCCTACGAGCAGTACTTC.

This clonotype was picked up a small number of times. The CDR3 here is CASSLPGLAGSYEQYF. CDR3 bases: TGCGCCAGCAGCTTGCCCGGACTAGCGGGGAGCTACGAGCAGTACTTC. The rearrangement links TRBV5-1 to TRBJ2-7, with 12 nucleotides matching TRBD2. The V and J ends lost 1 base and 3 bases, in that order; junction bases with no gene match: 5. CDR3 length: 16 residues. Germline V gene data show CDR1 as SGHRS and CDR2 as YFSETQ.

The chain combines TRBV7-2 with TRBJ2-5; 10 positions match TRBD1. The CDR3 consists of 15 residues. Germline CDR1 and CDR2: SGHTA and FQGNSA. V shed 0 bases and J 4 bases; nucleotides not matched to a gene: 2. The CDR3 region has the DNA TGTGCCAGCAGCTTAGCGAGGACAGGGGGAGAGACCCAGTACTTC. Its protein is CASSLARTGGETQYF.

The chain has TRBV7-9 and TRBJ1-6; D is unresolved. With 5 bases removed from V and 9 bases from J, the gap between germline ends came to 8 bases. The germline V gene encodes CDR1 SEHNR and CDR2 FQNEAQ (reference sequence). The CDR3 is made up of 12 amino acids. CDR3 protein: CASSRDSSPLHF. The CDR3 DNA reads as TGTGCCAGCAGCAGAGATAGTTCACCCCTCCACTTT.

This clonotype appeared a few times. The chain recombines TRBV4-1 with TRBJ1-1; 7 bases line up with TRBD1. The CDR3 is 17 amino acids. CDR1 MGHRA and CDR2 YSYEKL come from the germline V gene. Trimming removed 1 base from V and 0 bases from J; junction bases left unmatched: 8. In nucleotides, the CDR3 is TGCGCCAGCAGCCAAGCCGGGACTGGGACAGTGAACACTGAAGCTTTCTTT. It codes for CASSQAGTGTVNTEAFF.

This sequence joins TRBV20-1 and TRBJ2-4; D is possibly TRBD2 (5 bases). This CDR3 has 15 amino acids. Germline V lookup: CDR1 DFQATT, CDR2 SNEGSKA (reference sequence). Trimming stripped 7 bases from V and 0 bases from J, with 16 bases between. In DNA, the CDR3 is TGCAGTGTGGATGGGAGAGAACTAGCCAAAAACATTCAGTACTTC. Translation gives CSVDGRELAKNIQYF.

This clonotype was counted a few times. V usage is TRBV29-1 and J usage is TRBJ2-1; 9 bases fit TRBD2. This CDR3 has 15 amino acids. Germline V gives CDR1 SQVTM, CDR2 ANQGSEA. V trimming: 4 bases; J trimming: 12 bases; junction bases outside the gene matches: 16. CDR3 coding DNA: TGCAGCGTTGTCATGGATGGTCGTCTAGCGGGATGGCAGTTCTTC. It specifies CSVVMDGRLAGWQFF.

The CDR3 protein is CASSFGRSGWVRRDNEQFF. In nucleotides, the CDR3 is TGTGCCAGCAGCTTCGGGCGGTCGGGGTGGGTGCGCAGGGACAATGAGCAGTTCTTC. The rearrangement links TRBV7-2 to TRBJ2-1; D may correspond to TRBD1 or TRBD2 (5 bases each). The V and J ends lost 3 bases and 5 bases respectively, with 26 bases between them. Per germline, CDR1 SGHTA and CDR2 FQGNSA. The CDR3 contains 19 residues.

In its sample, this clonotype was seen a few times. The CDR3 DNA follows: TGTGCCAGCAGCTTAGCCAGGGCCGGGGCCAACGTCCTGACTTTC. This translates into CASSLARAGANVLTF. J is TRBJ2-6 and V is TRBV7-2; tentatively, D is TRBD1 (5 bases). From germline, CDR1 is SGHTA and CDR2 FQGNSA. The CDR3 is 15 amino acids. Trimming removed 0 bases from V and 4 bases from J, with 7 bases in between.

In nucleotides, the CDR3 is TGTGCCAGCAGCGCGACAGGGTCGGGCACTGAAGCTTTCTTT. It codes for CASSATGSGTEAFF. The chain is built from TRBV2 and TRBJ1-1; 7 bases agree with TRBD1. V was pared by 6 bases and J by 4 bases, with 8 bases of the junction left unmatched. Germline CDR1 SNHLY, CDR2 FYNNEI. CDR3 length equals 14 residues.

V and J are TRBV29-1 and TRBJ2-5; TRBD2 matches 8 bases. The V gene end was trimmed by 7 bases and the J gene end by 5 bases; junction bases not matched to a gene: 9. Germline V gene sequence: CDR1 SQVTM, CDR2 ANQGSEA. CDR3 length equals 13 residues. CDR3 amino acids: CSAARTSTETQYF. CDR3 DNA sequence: TGCAGCGCAGCACGGACTAGCACTGAGACCCAGTACTTC.

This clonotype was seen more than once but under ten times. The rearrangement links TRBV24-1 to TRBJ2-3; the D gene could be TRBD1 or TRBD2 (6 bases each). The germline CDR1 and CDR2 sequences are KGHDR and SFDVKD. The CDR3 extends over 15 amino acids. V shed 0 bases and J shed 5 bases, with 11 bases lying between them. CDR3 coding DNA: TGTGCCACCAGTGATTTGAGGACAGCGGGAGATACGCAGTATTTT. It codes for CATSDLRTAGDTQYF.

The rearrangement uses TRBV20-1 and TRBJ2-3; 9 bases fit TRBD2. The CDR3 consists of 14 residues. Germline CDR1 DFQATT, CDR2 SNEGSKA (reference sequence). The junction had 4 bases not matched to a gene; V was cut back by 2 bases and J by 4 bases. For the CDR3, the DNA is TGCAGTGCTAGATTACGCGGGAGGGCAGATACGCAGTATTTT. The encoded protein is CSARLRGRADTQYF.

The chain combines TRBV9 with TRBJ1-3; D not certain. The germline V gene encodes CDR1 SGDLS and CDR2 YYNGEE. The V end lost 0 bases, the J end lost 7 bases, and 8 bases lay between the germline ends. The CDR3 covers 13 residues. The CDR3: CASSVEGSNTIYF. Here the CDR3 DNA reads TGTGCCAGCAGCGTAGAGGGTAGTAACACCATATATTTT. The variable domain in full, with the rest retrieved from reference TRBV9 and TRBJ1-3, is DSGVTQTPKHLITATGQRVTLRCSPRSGDLSVYWYQQSLDQGLQFLIQYYNGEERAKGNILERFSAQQFPDLHSELNLSSLELGDSALYFCASSVEGSNTIYFGEGSWLTVV.

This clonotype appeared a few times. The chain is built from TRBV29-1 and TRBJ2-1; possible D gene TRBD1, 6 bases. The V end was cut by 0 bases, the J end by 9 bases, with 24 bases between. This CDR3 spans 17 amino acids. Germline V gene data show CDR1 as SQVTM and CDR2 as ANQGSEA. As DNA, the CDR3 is TGCAGCGTTGAAGATATTGGGGAAACAGGGCCTTACGGTGAGCAGTTCTTC. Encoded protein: CSVEDIGETGPYGEQFF.

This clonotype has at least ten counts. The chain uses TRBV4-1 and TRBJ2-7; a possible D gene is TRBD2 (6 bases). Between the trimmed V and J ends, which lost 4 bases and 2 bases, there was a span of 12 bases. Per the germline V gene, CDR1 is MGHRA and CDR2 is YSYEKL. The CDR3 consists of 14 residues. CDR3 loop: CASSPRDGTYEQYF. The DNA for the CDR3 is TGCGCCAGCAGCCCGCGGGACGGAACCTACGAGCAGTACTTC.

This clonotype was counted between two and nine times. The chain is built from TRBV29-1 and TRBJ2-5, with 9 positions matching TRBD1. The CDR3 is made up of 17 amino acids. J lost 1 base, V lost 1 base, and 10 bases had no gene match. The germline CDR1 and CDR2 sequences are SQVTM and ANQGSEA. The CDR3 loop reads CSVEGYRTGVTQETQYF. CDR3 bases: TGCAGCGTTGAAGGGTATAGGACAGGGGTTACCCAAGAGACCCAGTACTTC.

CDR3: CATSRARQGNYEQYF. As DNA, the CDR3 is TGTGCCACCAGCAGAGCCCGACAGGGGAACTACGAGCAGTACTTC. The V call is TRBV15, the J call TRBJ2-7, with 8 bases that match TRBD1. The germline gives CDR1 LNHNV, CDR2 YYDKDF (reference sequence). This CDR3 has 15 residues. The V and J ends lost 1 base and 3 bases, in that order; junction bases with no gene match: 5.

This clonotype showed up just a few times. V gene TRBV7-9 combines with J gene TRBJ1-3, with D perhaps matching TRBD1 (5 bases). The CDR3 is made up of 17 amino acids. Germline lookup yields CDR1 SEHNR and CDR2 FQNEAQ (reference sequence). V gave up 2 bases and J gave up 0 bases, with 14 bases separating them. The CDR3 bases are TGTGCCAGCAGCTTAAGAGAACTGACAGTCTCTGGAAACACCATATATTTT. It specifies CASSLRELTVSGNTIYF.

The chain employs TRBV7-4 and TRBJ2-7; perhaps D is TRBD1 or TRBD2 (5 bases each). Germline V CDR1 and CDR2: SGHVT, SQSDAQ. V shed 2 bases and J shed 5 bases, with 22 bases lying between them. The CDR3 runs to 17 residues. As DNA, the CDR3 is TGTGCCAGCAGCTTAAGGGCCTGCCGGGGTGGGGCGGACGAGCAGTACTTC. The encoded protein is CASSLRACRGGADEQYF.

As DNA, the CDR3 is TGTGCCAGCAGTTGGGGGCCAGAAGAGACCCAGTACTTC. Translation gives CASSWGPEETQYF. This chain links TRBV12-3 or TRBV12-4 with TRBJ2-5; the D gene is possibly TRBD1 (6 bases). This CDR3 comprises 13 residues. V was trimmed by 4 bases and J by 3 bases, leaving 9 bases between them.

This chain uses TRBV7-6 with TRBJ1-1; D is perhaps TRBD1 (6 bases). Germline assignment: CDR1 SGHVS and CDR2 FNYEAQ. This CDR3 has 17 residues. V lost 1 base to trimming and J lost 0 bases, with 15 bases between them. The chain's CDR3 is CASSLEAQQGLNTEAFF. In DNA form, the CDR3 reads TGTGCCAGCAGCTTAGAAGCACAACAGGGTTTGAACACTGAAGCTTTCTTT. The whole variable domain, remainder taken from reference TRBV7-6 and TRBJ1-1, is GAGVSQSPRYKVTKRGQDVALRCDPISGHVSLYWYRQALGQGPEFLTYFNYEAQQDKSGLPNDRFSAERPEGSISTLTIQRTEQRDSAMYRCASSLEAQQGLNTEAFFGQGTRLTVV.

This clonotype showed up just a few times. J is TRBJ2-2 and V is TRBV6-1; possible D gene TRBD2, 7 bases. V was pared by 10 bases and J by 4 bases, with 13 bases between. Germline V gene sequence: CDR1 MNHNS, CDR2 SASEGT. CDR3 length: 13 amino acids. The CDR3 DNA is TGTGCCACCAAGGGGGGGGTCACCGGGGAGCTGTTTTTT. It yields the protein CATKGGVTGELFF.

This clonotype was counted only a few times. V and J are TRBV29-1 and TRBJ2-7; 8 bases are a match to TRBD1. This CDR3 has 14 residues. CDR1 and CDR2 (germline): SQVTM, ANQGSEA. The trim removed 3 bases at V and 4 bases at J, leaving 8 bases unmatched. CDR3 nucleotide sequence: TGCAGCGTTGAGAGGACAGGGAAAAGGTACGAGCAGTACTTC. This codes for CSVERTGKRYEQYF.